What follows are 3 T cell receptor beta chains derived from one specimen sequenced in a study of T cell responses to AZD1222 COVID-19 vaccine. Libraries were prepared by immunoSEQ multiplex PCR; TCRdb keeps only in-frame clonotypes and omits some of them. The sample contains some 150,000 clones, around 90% of which appear only once. The source material was peripheral blood, sampled 28 days after the second AZD1222 dose. The receptors derive from an adult who received the AZD1222 COVID-19 vaccine.

The rearrangement joins TRBV2 to TRBJ2-1; 8 bases fit TRBD2. Unmatched junction bases numbered 8, after V lost 9 bases and J lost 7 bases. This CDR3 spans 13 amino acids. CDR1 SNHLY and CDR2 FYNNEI come from the germline V gene. CDR3 sequence reads: CARSLAGWNEQFF. The CDR3 DNA sequence: TGTGCCAGGAGTTTAGCGGGGTGGAATGAGCAGTTCTTC.

The chain has TRBV20-1 and TRBJ1-5; D is uncertain. V was shortened by 3 bases and J by 10 bases, with 7 bases between the two germline ends. This CDR3 is built from 10 residues. Germline values: CDR1 DFQATT, CDR2 SNEGSKA (reference sequence). The CDR3 DNA follows: TGCAGTGCTAGGCTATGCCCCCAGCATTTT. Its protein product is CSARLCPQHF.

The CDR3 bases are TGTGCCAGCAAGGGTATCCGGGGGAGCTCCTACGAGCAGTACTTC. Protein sequence: CASKGIRGSSYEQYF. The rearrangement uses TRBV2 and TRBJ2-7; maybe TRBD2 (6 bases). From germline, CDR1 is SNHLY and CDR2 FYNNEI. V gave up 7 bases and J gave up 0 bases, with 16 bases separating them. This CDR3 spans 15 amino acids.